A single sample is the source of the 4 T cell receptor beta chains below, sequenced in a study of blood T cell repertoires in COVID-19. Only in-frame clones appear in the TCRdb table, and some are missing; sequencing was by immunoSEQ multiplex PCR. The sample has under 45,000 clones, about 85% seen once. Sequencing input: peripheral blood. These TCRs come from a man aged 50-59 years with active COVID-19.

The J gene is TRBJ2-5, the V gene TRBV5-5; D may be TRBD1 (6 bases). Between the trimmed V and J ends, which lost 6 bases and 2 bases, there was a span of 11 bases. This CDR3 region has 13 residues. Germline V gene sequence: CDR1 SGHKS, CDR2 YYEKEE (reference sequence). CDR3 DNA sequence: TGTGCCAGCACTAGACAGGAGCAAGAGACCCAGTACTTC. It codes for CASTRQEQETQYF. The full variable domain, completed using reference TRBV5-5 and TRBJ2-5, is DAGVTQSPTHLIKTRGQQVTLRCSPISGHKSVSWYQQVLGQGPQFIFQYYEKEERGRGNFPDRFSARQFPNYSSELNVNALLLGDSALYLCASTRQEQETQYFGPGTRLLVL.

The chain joins TRBV9 to TRBJ1-6; 10 bases match TRBD1. Trimming at V came to 0 bases and at J to 9 bases, leaving 9 bases not matched to a gene. Germline V CDR1 and CDR2: SGDLS, YYNGEE. The CDR3 loop spans 17 amino acids. CDR3: CASSVATGQGSVSPLHF. The CDR3 nucleotides are TGTGCCAGCAGCGTAGCTACGGGACAGGGGTCAGTTTCACCCCTCCACTTT.

This rearrangement joins TRBV7-2 to TRBJ2-5; D unresolved. Germline assignment: CDR1 SGHTA and CDR2 FQGNSA. The ends were cut back, 3 bases at V and 4 bases at J, with 12 bases in the middle. The CDR3 is 14 residues long. This CDR3 is CASSFVMLAETQYF. The CDR3 DNA reads TGTGCCAGCAGCTTCGTAATGCTGGCAGAGACCCAGTACTTC.

CDR3 in DNA: TGTGCCAGCAGCCCCGTAAACACCGGGGAGCTGTTTTTT. Its protein product is CASSPVNTGELFF. The chain employs TRBV7-9 and TRBJ2-2; no clear D. Germline CDR1 is SEHNR and CDR2 is FQNEAQ (reference sequence). The CDR3 extends over 13 amino acids. With 5 bases removed from V and 2 bases from J, the gap between germline ends came to 6 bases.